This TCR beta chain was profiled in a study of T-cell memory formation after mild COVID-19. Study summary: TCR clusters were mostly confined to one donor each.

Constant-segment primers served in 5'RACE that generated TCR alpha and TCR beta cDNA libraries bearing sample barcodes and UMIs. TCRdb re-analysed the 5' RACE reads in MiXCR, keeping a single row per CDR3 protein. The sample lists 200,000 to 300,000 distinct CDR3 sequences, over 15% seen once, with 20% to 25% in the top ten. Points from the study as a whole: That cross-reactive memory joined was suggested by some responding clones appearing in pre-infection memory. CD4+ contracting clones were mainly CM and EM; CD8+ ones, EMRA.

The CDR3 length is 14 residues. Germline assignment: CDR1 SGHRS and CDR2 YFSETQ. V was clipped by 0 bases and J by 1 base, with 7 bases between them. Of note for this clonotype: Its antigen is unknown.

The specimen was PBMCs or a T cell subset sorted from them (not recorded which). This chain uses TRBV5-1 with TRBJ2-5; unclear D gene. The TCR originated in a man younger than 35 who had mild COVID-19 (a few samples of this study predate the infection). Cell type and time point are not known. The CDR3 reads CASSLGWTQETQYF. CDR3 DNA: TGCGCCAGCAGCTTGGGGTGGACCCAAGAGACCCAGTACTTC.